These 31 T cell receptor beta chains were all obtained from the same sample, sequenced in a study of blood T cells in healthy people across ages. Sample-barcoded 5' priming and a J-beta primer mix drove a second PCR of about 7 to 11 cycles. MiXCR was run by TCRdb on the 5' RACE reads, yielding one entry per CDR3 protein. The repertoire holds 2 million or so distinct CDR3 sequences, with 49% as singletons. Sequencing was done on a sample of blood. These TCRs come from a woman in her thirties or forties in good health.

This clonotype was seen more than once but under ten times. The V and J genes are TRBV7-3 and TRBJ2-1; a possible D gene is TRBD2 (6 bases). Deletions cut 5 bases from V and 2 bases from J, with 13 bases between. The CDR3 is 15 amino acids. The germline V gene encodes CDR1 SGHTA and CDR2 FQGTGA. DNA of the CDR3: TGTGCCAGCAGCCCCCGACTAGGTGCCTACAATGAGCAGTTCTTC. Residues: CASSPRLGAYNEQFF.

This clonotype was observed once. Relative to the germline gene, one junction end is altered; a read error may explain this. The chain links TRBV27 to TRBJ2-1; 10 bases line up with TRBD2. The CDR3 covers 14 residues. The germline V gene has CDR1 MNHEY and CDR2 SMNVEV (reference sequence). The CDR3 here is CASRQRGGINERFF. The CDR3 coding sequence is TGTGCCAGCAGACAGCGGGGGGGTATCAATGAGCGGTTCTTC.

The chain recombines TRBV3-1 with TRBJ2-7, with 9 bases lining up with TRBD2. Per the germline V gene, CDR1 is LGHDT and CDR2 is YNNKEL (reference sequence). V shed 0 bases and J 5 bases; nucleotides not matched to a gene: 17. The CDR3 covers 19 residues. The DNA for the CDR3 is TGTGCCAGCAGCCAAGATCTGTCGACACACTCATCTAGCGGGGACGAGCAGTACTTC. Translated, it gives CASSQDLSTHSSSGDEQYF.

The V call is TRBV13, the J call TRBJ2-1; 7 bases line up with TRBD2. The CDR3 spans 18 residues. Germline CDR1 and CDR2: PRHDT and FYEKMQ (reference sequence). V lost 4 bases to trimming and J lost 9 bases; unmatched junction nucleotides: 21. CDR3 protein: CASSSSPAPGLRKGEQFF. CDR3 coding DNA: TGTGCCAGCAGCTCCTCCCCTGCACCGGGACTAAGGAAGGGTGAGCAGTTCTTC.

This clonotype has only a few counts. The rearrangement joins TRBV11-2 to TRBJ2-6, with 9 bases that match TRBD2. The CDR3 runs 21 residues. Germline V gives CDR1 SGHAT, CDR2 FQNNGV. Germline trimming cut 5 bases from V and 0 bases from J; bases unmatched to any gene: 17. CDR3 DNA sequence: TGTGCCAGCAGCCCAAGGGCCTATAGCGGGGGTGTTAACTCTGGGGCCAACGTCCTGACTTTC. Translation gives CASSPRAYSGGVNSGANVLTF. Filled out from reference TRBV11-2 and TRBJ2-6, the complete variable domain reads EAGVAQSPRYKIIEKRQSVAFWCNPISGHATLYWYQQILGQGPKLLIQFQNNGVVDDSQLPKDRFSAERLKGVDSTLKIQPAKLEDSAVYLCASSPRAYSGGVNSGANVLTFGAGSRLTVL.

The chain couples TRBV10-3 to TRBJ2-7, with a weak D call TRBD1 (6 bases). The J call could be wrong; TRBJ2-5 is a better fit for the DNA end. This CDR3 is built from 15 residues. Germline CDR1 is ENHRY and CDR2 is SYGVKD. CDR3 loop: CAISDVQGSGETQYF. CDR3 in DNA: TGTGCCATCAGTGATGTCCAGGGGTCAGGGGAGACCCAGTACTTC.

The V and J genes are TRBV20-1 and TRBJ2-7; no firm D call. The CDR3 has 13 amino acids. Germline loops: CDR1 DFQATT, CDR2 SNEGSKA (reference sequence). Written as DNA, the CDR3 is TGCAGGGCCGACCTCCCTCCTACCTACGAGCAGTACTTC. Encoded protein: CRADLPPTYEQYF.

This sequence joins TRBV12-3 or TRBV12-4 and TRBJ2-1, with 13 nucleotides matching TRBD2. V gave up 5 bases and J gave up 5 bases; unmatched junction bases: 6. The CDR3 runs 16 residues. The CDR3 is CASSRTSGGTHNEQFF. The CDR3 nucleotides read TGTGCCAGCAGTAGGACTAGCGGGGGAACCCACAATGAGCAGTTCTTC.

This chain uses TRBV7-9 with TRBJ2-5; D unclear. The germline gives CDR1 SEHNR, CDR2 FQNEAQ (reference sequence). V gave up 1 base and J gave up 11 bases, with 17 bases separating them. The CDR3 runs to 14 residues. CDR3 in amino acids: CASSLEWQNNEQYF. CDR3 DNA sequence: TGTGCCAGCAGCTTAGAGTGGCAGAACAATGAGCAGTACTTC.

For this clonotype: A read error may account for a junction end that differs from germline. This sequence joins TRBV3-1 and TRBJ1-1; TRBD1 matches 10 bases. Germline-derived CDR1 and CDR2 are LGHDT and YNNKEL (reference sequence). The CDR3 sequence is 16 residues long. CDR3 region: CASSQVAGTGDTEAFF. The DNA of the CDR3 is TGCGCCAGCAGCCAAGTTGCCGGGACAGGGGACACTGAAGCTTTCTTT.

V gene TRBV10-3 combines with J gene TRBJ2-3, with TRBD1 identical over 11 bases. The CDR3 covers 18 residues. Germline V lookup: CDR1 ENHRY, CDR2 SYGVKD. After removal of 6 bases from V and 3 bases from J, the junction contained 14 bases not matched to a gene. Here the CDR3 DNA reads TGTGCCATCAGCCCCTATCGGGACAGGGGGAGTTGGACAGATACGCAGTATTTT. Protein: CAISPYRDRGSWTDTQYF.

This clonotype was observed once. V usage is TRBV3-1 and J usage is TRBJ2-1; perhaps TRBD1 as D (6 bases). This CDR3 contains 14 residues. V was trimmed by 6 bases and J by 10 bases, leaving 19 bases between them. Germline V CDR1 and CDR2: LGHDT, YNNKEL (reference sequence). CDR3 DNA sequence: TGTGCCAGCAGACAACAGGGCCCTTTTGGGGAGCAGTTCTTC. Protein: CASRQQGPFGEQFF.

The rearrangement uses TRBV27 and TRBJ2-2; 9 bases agree with TRBD1. This CDR3 is built from 16 residues. The junction had 6 bases not matched to a gene; V was cut back by 0 bases and J by 7 bases. The germline V gene encodes CDR1 MNHEY and CDR2 SMNVEV (reference sequence). The CDR3 here is CASSLSGGTGIGELFF. CDR3 coding DNA: TGTGCCAGCAGTTTATCGGGCGGGACAGGGATCGGGGAGCTGTTTTTT.

The sample holds a few counts of this clonotype. The gene calls are TRBV20-1 and TRBJ2-1; D is uncertain. Between the trimmed V and J ends, which lost 0 bases and 8 bases, there was a span of 11 bases. CDR1 is DFQATT, CDR2 SNEGSKA, per germline (reference sequence). The CDR3 has 13 amino acids. The CDR3 bases are TGCAGTGCTAGAGATGGTGGGAACTATGAGCAGTTCTTC. It specifies CSARDGGNYEQFF.

The chain carries TRBV9 and TRBJ2-1; possibly TRBD2 for D (7 bases). This CDR3 has 17 amino acids. The germline V gene has CDR1 SGDLS and CDR2 YYNGEE. Trimming shortened V by 0 bases and J by 2 bases, and 15 bases separated the two germline ends. The CDR3 region is CASSVEGGGHTYNEQFF. CDR3 DNA: TGTGCCAGCAGCGTAGAAGGGGGGGGCCACACCTACAATGAGCAGTTCTTC.

The chain joins TRBV20-1 to TRBJ2-1; 7 bases agree with TRBD2. The CDR3 spans 11 residues. After removal of 3 bases from V and 15 bases from J, the junction contained 8 bases not matched to a gene. Germline V lookup: CDR1 DFQATT, CDR2 SNEGSKA (reference sequence). The CDR3 sequence: CSASTREGRFF. The CDR3 region has the DNA TGCAGTGCTAGTACCAGGGAGGGGCGGTTCTTC.

The gene calls are TRBV6-5 and TRBJ2-3; 9 bases match TRBD2. V lost 2 bases, J lost 2 bases, and 8 bases stayed unmatched. This CDR3 is 17 amino acids long. Germline CDR1 is MNHEY and CDR2 is SVGAGI. CDR3 coding DNA: TGTGCCAGCAGTTACCAAGGCGGGGGGGCTCCCACAGATACGCAGTATTTT. Translated: CASSYQGGGAPTDTQYF.

This clonotype was counted between two and nine times. The J gene is TRBJ2-1, the V gene TRBV12-3 or TRBV12-4; TRBD2 agrees at 8 bases. V was pared by 1 base and J by 9 bases, with 5 bases of the junction left unmatched. CDR3 length: 14 amino acids. CDR3 amino acids: CASSLERERTEQFF. DNA for the CDR3: TGTGCCAGCAGTTTAGAGCGGGAGCGCACTGAGCAGTTCTTC.

The gene calls are TRBV27 and TRBJ1-6; D is possibly TRBD1 (5 bases). The V end lost 2 bases, the J end lost 2 bases, and 13 bases lay between the germline ends. From germline, CDR1 is MNHEY and CDR2 SMNVEV (reference sequence). CDR3 length: 17 amino acids. The CDR3 protein is CASSLLRGETYNSPLHF. The CDR3 nucleotides are TGTGCCAGCAGTTTACTCAGAGGGGAAACCTATAATTCACCCCTCCACTTT.

Worth noting for this clonotype: A read error may account for a junction end that differs from germline. The gene calls are TRBV12-3 or TRBV12-4 and TRBJ1-1; D is unclear. There are 11 residues in the CDR3. CDR3 loop: CTSSLGTEAFF. In DNA form, the CDR3 reads TGTACCAGCAGCCTCGGGACTGAAGCTTTCTTT.

Concerning this clonotype itself: The junction departs from germline at one end; a sequencing error may be responsible. The J gene is TRBJ2-5, the V gene TRBV7-7; the D is unclear. The CDR3 contains 14 residues. CDR1 and CDR2 from the germline V gene are SSHAT and FNYEAQ (reference sequence). For the CDR3, the DNA is TGTGCTAGCAGCTCGCCGGAGTACCAAGAGACCCAGTACTTC. Its translation: CASSSPEYQETQYF.

The V call is TRBV6-2 or TRBV6-3, the J call TRBJ1-1; D perhaps matches TRBD1 (6 bases). There are 17 residues in the CDR3. In germline, CDR1 is MNHEY, CDR2 SVGEGT. Trimming stripped 4 bases from V and 7 bases from J, with 25 bases between. The CDR3 DNA reads as TGTGCCAGCAGTTTCCGACTACCCGGACAGTCGGGGGGTGAAGCTTTCTTT. Protein product: CASSFRLPGQSGGEAFF.

This chain links TRBV13 with TRBJ2-7; perhaps TRBD1 as D (6 bases). Germline CDR1 reads PRHDT; CDR2 reads FYEKMQ (reference sequence). The CDR3 covers 15 residues. Trimming removed 5 bases from V and 3 bases from J, with 17 bases in between. The CDR3, as DNA: TGTGCCAGCAGCCGGCCGACAGGAACCCGCTACGAGCAGTACTTC. This sequence encodes CASSRPTGTRYEQYF.

This clonotype was detected only once. The chain links TRBV7-2 to TRBJ2-7; 11 bases align to TRBD1. This CDR3 is 15 amino acids long. Germline V lookup: CDR1 SGHTA, CDR2 FQGNSA. Trimming cost V 4 bases and J 7 bases; bases outside gene matches: 9. The CDR3 sequence is CASSSRDRGVNEQYF. The CDR3 coding sequence is TGTGCCAGCAGCTCAAGGGACAGGGGGGTCAATGAGCAGTACTTC.

The sample holds a few counts of this clonotype. This sequence joins TRBV10-3 and TRBJ2-5, with a tentative D call TRBD2 (6 bases). CDR3 size: 15 residues. Germline assignment: CDR1 ENHRY and CDR2 SYGVKD. V lost 2 bases to trimming and J lost 5 bases, with 15 bases between them. CDR3 region: CAISEGGGAEETQYF. The CDR3 DNA reads as TGTGCCATCAGTGAGGGTGGAGGGGCGGAGGAGACCCAGTACTTC.

The rearrangement links TRBV4-2 to TRBJ1-1, with a tentative D call TRBD1 (5 bases). Per germline, CDR1 LGHNA and CDR2 YNFKEQ. The CDR3 loop spans 16 amino acids. The V and J ends lost 1 base and 5 bases respectively, with 17 bases between them. DNA for the CDR3: TGTGCCAGCAGCCAAGCAAGCGCGGGGCGAGGGACTGAAGCTTTCTTT. This encodes CASSQASAGRGTEAFF.

The chain combines TRBV28 with TRBJ2-5; 8 bases are shared with TRBD1. The V gene's germline CDR1 is MDHEN and CDR2 SYDVKM. The CDR3 is 16 amino acids. Germline trimming cut 5 bases from V and 11 bases from J; bases unmatched to any gene: 19. The CDR3 protein is CASSTPQGGGYNEQYF. CDR3 DNA: TGTGCCAGCAGTACGCCACAGGGGGGAGGCTACAATGAGCAGTACTTC.

The CDR3 sequence: CSARTQGAGTEAFF. The CDR3 DNA sequence: TGCAGTGCTAGAACTCAGGGGGCTGGCACTGAAGCTTTCTTT. This chain joins TRBV20-1 and TRBJ1-1, with 8 nucleotides matching TRBD1. J was trimmed by 4 bases and V by 2 bases; bases with no gene match: 6. The CDR3 spans 14 residues. The germline V gene encodes CDR1 DFQATT and CDR2 SNEGSKA (reference sequence).

The chain recombines TRBV7-2 with TRBJ2-1; D is undetermined. Trimming took 5 bases from V and 9 from J, leaving 14 bases between them. Germline V gene sequence: CDR1 SGHTA, CDR2 FQGNSA. This CDR3 region has 13 residues. The CDR3 here is CASSRNARGEQFF. The CDR3 bases are TGTGCCAGCAGCCGGAACGCTCGAGGTGAGCAGTTCTTC.

The rearrangement joins TRBV7-2 to TRBJ2-7, with 8 bases identical to TRBD1. Germline V gene lookup returns CDR1 SGHTA and CDR2 FQGNSA. V lost 5 bases and J lost 1; bases outside the gene matches: 4. The CDR3 is made up of 14 amino acids. The CDR3 DNA reads TGTGCCAGCAGCAACGGACAGGGATCCTACGAGCAGTACTTC. As protein: CASSNGQGSYEQYF.

V is TRBV2 and J is TRBJ2-7; maybe TRBD2 (5 bases). CDR3 length: 14 residues. Germline values: CDR1 SNHLY, CDR2 FYNNEI. Trimming took 7 bases from V and 6 from J, leaving 19 bases between them. CDR3 region: CASKVGERFGEQYF. The CDR3 DNA follows: TGTGCCAGCAAGGTTGGGGAGAGGTTTGGCGAGCAGTACTTC. Full variable domain (rest looked up from reference TRBV2 and TRBJ2-7): EPEVTQTPSHQVTQMGQEVILRCVPISNHLYFYWYRQILGQKVEFLVSFYNNEISEKSEIFDDQFSVERPDGSNFTLKIRSTKLEDSAMYFCASKVGERFGEQYFGPGTRLTVT.